The clone carrying this TCR beta chain was seen just once. Generated by immunoSEQ multiplex PCR, the TCRdb table keeps only in-frame clones and is missing some. The sample shows about 130,000 clones, less than 90% of them seen only once. CDR1 and CDR2 (germline): SQVTM, ANQGSEA. Trimming cost V 1 base and J 0 bases, with 6 bases left between them. The CDR3 extends over 13 amino acids. The data stem from a study of blood T cell repertoires in COVID-19. In the study overall: The study drew acute and convalescent COVID-19 samples from the United States, Italy and Spain.

Sequencing was carried out using peripheral blood. This TCR derives from a man aged 65 to 85 with acute or convalescent COVID-19. The chain joins TRBV29-1 to TRBJ1-1, with D maybe TRBD1 (5 bases). Here the CDR3 reads CSVEGQMNTEAFF. CDR3 coding DNA: TGCAGCGTTGAAGGACAGATGAACACTGAAGCTTTCTTT.